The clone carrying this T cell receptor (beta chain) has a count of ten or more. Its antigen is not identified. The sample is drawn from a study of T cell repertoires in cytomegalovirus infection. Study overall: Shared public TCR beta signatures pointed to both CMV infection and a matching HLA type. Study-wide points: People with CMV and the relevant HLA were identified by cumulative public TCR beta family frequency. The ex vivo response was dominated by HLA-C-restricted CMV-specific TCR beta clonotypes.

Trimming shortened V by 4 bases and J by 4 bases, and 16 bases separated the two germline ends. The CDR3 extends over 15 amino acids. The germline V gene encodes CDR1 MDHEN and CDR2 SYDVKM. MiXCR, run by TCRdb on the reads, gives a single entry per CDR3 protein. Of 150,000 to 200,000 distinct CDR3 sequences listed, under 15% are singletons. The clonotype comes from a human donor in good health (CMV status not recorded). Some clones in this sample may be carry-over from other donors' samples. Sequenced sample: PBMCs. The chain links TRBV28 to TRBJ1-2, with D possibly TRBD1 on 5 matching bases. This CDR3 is CASSSLEGISYGYTF. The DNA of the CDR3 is TGTGCCAGCAGTTCGCTTGAGGGGATTTCCTATGGCTACACCTTC.